Reported below is one T cell receptor (beta chain). It has no known antigen specificity. Base quality data are lacking; no much larger clone is found one base away. The entry originates in a study of blood T cell repertoires in COVID-19 (dated by TCRdb to about 2020). About the study as a whole: The collaborator samples originated in the United States, Italy and Spain and spanned the acute and convalescent phases of COVID-19. The prospective study material was composed of cDNA or gDNA derived from T cells, B-cell-depleted T cells, or PBMCs. Nearly every sample came with metadata listing a de-identified subject ID, COVID-19 status, age in years and sex. The dataset comprised deeply sampled blood TCRbeta repertoires from subjects exposed to, actively infected with, or recovered from COVID-19. The repertoires were released in a freely available public database meant as a resource for research on the immune response to SARS-CoV-2. Where available, HLA class I and class II types were obtained from metadata supplied by the sample provider rather than from assay-based typing. Samples came from the ongoing ImmuneRACE study (first 160 participants) plus 1,254 subjects from 6 global collaborators. General findings and caveats noted by the study authors: Clinical and demographic metadata were provided uncurated, with the amount varying by source and participant.

Whole blood was collected in K2EDTA tubes by collaborating institutions according to the institutions' own protocols. For TCRbeta analysis, collaborators shipped samples as frozen whole blood, isolated PBMCs, or DNA extracted from either of those sample types. TCRbeta CDR3 regions were amplified from genomic DNA using the immunoSEQ Assay, a bias-controlled multiplex PCR. In the source study's methods: The number of nucleated cells in each sample was estimated by amplification of reference gene primers within the assay. To quantify the absolute abundance of each unique TCRbeta CDR3 rearrangement, sequence reads were collapsed and filtered. For each sample, productive Simpson clonality was calculated as the square root of Simpson's diversity index over productive rearrangements. Entries here come from immuneACCESS through TCRdb and include only in-frame sequences with V and J called. Some clones fail to appear in such tables; in the studies checked, an unresolved V gene covers under half of the shortfall, and the cause of the remainder is unknown. V, J and clone size are those of that table, while D and trimming were read from the DNA. The sample includes around 170,000 clones, with about nine tenths observed a single time. The ten largest clones add up to around 25% of the sample.

The germline V gene (reference sequence) yields LGHDT for CDR1 and YNNKEL for CDR2. V is pruned by 0 bases and J by 5 bases, leaving 5 bases of the junction without a gene match. The cysteine opens and the phenylalanine closes a CDR3 of 17 amino acids. Solely the CDR3 DNA is kept, with 51 bases framed from the first base. Source material: peripheral blood. This sequence originates from a man in his fifties or sixties with acute or convalescent COVID-19. The receptor chain draws on TRBV3-1 (or the pseudogene TRBV3-2) and TRBJ2-2; 11 bases in the junction line up with TRBD2. The DNA sequence is TGTGCCAGCAGCCAAGAGCTAGCGGGGGGAAAGACCGGGGAGCTGTTTTTT. The encoded protein is CASSQELAGGKTGELFF.